This T cell receptor beta chain was captured by sequencing in a study of blood T cell repertoires in COVID-19 (dated by TCRdb to the early 2020s). Regarding the study in general: Samples from collaborators originated in the United States, Italy and Spain and spanned both the acute and convalescent phases of COVID-19. The prospective study material was composed of cDNA or gDNA derived from T cells, B-cell-depleted T cells, or PBMCs. Deeply sampled blood TCRbeta repertoires from subjects exposed to, actively infected with, or recovered from COVID-19 were included in the dataset. The repertoires were released in a freely available public database meant as a resource for research on the immune response to SARS-CoV-2. Samples came from the ongoing ImmuneRACE study (first 160 participants) plus 1,254 subjects from 6 global collaborators. Sample metadata almost always included a de-identified subject ID, COVID-19 status, age in years and sex. Where available, HLA class I and class II types were obtained from metadata supplied by the sample provider rather than from assay-based typing.

V is reduced by 3 bases and J by 10 bases, leaving a spacing of 17 bases between them. The CDR3, from cysteine to phenylalanine, totals 14 residues. The entry retains the CDR3 DNA only, 42 bases that are in frame from base 1. CDR1 and CDR2 were assigned from the germline V gene as SGDLS and YYNGEE. The immunoSEQ Assay, a bias-controlled multiplex PCR, was used to amplify TCRbeta CDR3 regions from genomic DNA. In the original analysis: The number of nucleated cells in each sample was estimated by amplification of reference gene primers within the assay. To quantify the absolute abundance of each unique TCRbeta CDR3 rearrangement, sequence reads were collapsed and filtered. For each sample, productive Simpson clonality was calculated as the square root of Simpson's diversity index over productive rearrangements. TCRdb took over this immuneACCESS table, retaining in-frame rearrangements with V and J assigned. Such tables are incomplete; in checked studies, under half of the missing clones stem from an unresolved V gene, and the remainder is unexplained. The V and J calls and the clone size are those of that table, but D and trimming were determined from the DNA. This sample is represented by about 210,000 clones; almost 85% of them were singletons. The ten largest clones capture about 12% of the sample.

This clone has more than one count but fewer than ten. Which antigen it targets is not known. Base qualities are not recorded, but no much larger clone differs from it by a single base. Whole blood was collected in K2EDTA tubes by collaborating institutions according to the institutions' own protocols. Collaborator samples were shipped for TCRbeta analysis as frozen whole blood, isolated PBMCs, or DNA extracted from either sample type. General conclusions and limits of the study: Clinical and demographic metadata were provided uncurated, with the amount varying by source and participant.

The specimen sequenced was peripheral blood. The sequence was collected from a woman between 35 and 50 years old with acute or convalescent COVID-19. The rearrangement joined TRBV9 to TRBJ1-5; TRBD1 is possibly the D segment (6 matching bases). CDR3 region: CASSETSAGAPQHF. The bases read TGTGCCAGCAGCGAGACCTCCGCGGGGGCCCCCCAGCATTTT.